This entry concerns a single TCR beta chain. What antigen it recognizes has not been identified. No base qualities exist here, and no much larger clone lies one base off it. The treatment or condition label, read with the paper, signifies: 15 to 20 received Ad26.COV2.S at low or high dose, single or two shots; 5 received placebo; per-sample allocation not given. Repertoires of vaccine and placebo recipients were sequenced from samples taken on day 63 after the first injection. Between 29 July and 7 August 2020, Cohort 1b enrolled fewer than 30 adults aged 18-55 years at one site in Boston, USA. Ad26.COV2.S was a replication-incompetent adenovirus type 26 vector expressing a prefusion-stabilized SARS-CoV-2 spike protein from the original Wuhan strain. The immunoSEQ Assay was the method used to sequence TCRbeta CDR3 regions. After extraction, genomic DNA underwent amplification by bias-controlled multiplex PCR, followed by high-throughput sequencing. As for the authors' bioinformatics: To quantify the absolute abundance of each unique TCRbeta CDR3 region, sequences were collapsed and filtered. T cell fraction was estimated by normalizing TCRbeta template counts to usable DNA, with usable DNA measured through amplification of reference genes found in all nucleated cells. Repertoire TCRs were annotated as SARS-CoV-2-specific when V gene, CDR3 amino acid sequence and J gene were exactly matched to a known reactive TCR set. MIRA supplied the reference SARS-CoV-2 TCR set, which was filtered for enrichment in COVID-19-positive ImmuneCODE repertoires so that public or cross-reactive TCRs were removed. Drawing on the MIRA antigens, annotated TCRs were analysed further at the level of specific ORF or position within ORF. Breadth was defined as the number of annotated unique rearrangements divided by the total number of unique productive rearrangements, and depth was defined as the summed frequency of the annotated unique rearrangements. Group comparisons of TCR breadth used two-sided Wilcoxon rank-sum tests. This is the immuneACCESS table as TCRdb keeps it, with only in-frame sequences that have V and J called. A part of the clones is gone; compared with another copy, unresolved V genes explain less than half, and the rest is unexplained. V and J calls and clone size are copied from that table; D and trimming were computed from the DNA. This sample gives hundreds of thousands of clones in total; roughly 91% of them show up just once. The top ten clones comprise roughly 3.2% of the sample.

The data were obtained in a study of Ad26.COV2.S vaccination and SARS-CoV-2 variants listed by TCRdb under 2021. Some background on the complete study: Vaccine-arm donors were drawn from COV1001, a multicentre, randomized, double-blind, placebo-controlled phase I-IIa trial of Ad26.COV2.S in healthy adults. Ad26.COV2.S was given intramuscularly at 5x10^10 or 1x10^11 viral particles, as a single shot or as two shots 56 days apart. Trial participants were randomized into five groups of five: low-dose or high-dose Ad26.COV2.S given once or twice, or placebo on both occasions. The specificity and breadth of SARS-CoV-2-reactive T cell receptors after Ad26.COV2.S vaccination were assessed by TCRbeta repertoire sequencing. The TCR-sequenced set comprised about 32 samples: approximately 20 Ad26.COV2.S vaccine recipients, 5 placebo recipients and 8 SARS-CoV-2 convalescent individuals. Throughout the experiments and outcome assessment, investigators stayed blinded to trial group allocation. Study-wide findings and limitations: After vaccination, substantial breadth of spike-specific CD8+ and CD4+ T cell responses was reported. The study was not powered for comparison of responses between vaccine doses or regimens. It was noted by the authors that total T cell responses may have been underestimated by the TCR breadth and depth analyses. Non-spike TCR breadth was comparable between vaccine and placebo recipients, consistent with the vaccine containing only spike. Ad26.COV2.S recipients had higher spike-specific TCR breadth than placebo recipients (P = 0.0014).

The sample consisted of peripheral blood, taken in a trial of Ad26.COV2.S vaccine versus placebo. The receptor was isolated from a person between 18 and 59 years old who received the Ad26.COV2.S COVID-19 vaccine or a placebo.

The CDR3 region has the sequence CASNLDRGGTEAFF. The sequenced DNA: TGTGCCAGCAACCTGGACAGGGGGGGGACTGAAGCTTTCTTT. The chain was built from TRBV2 and TRBJ1-1, with 10 bases matching TRBD1. The CDR1 and CDR2 encoded by the germline V gene are SNHLY and FYNNEI. Trimming accounts for 7 bases at V and 5 bases at J, while the number of junction bases matched to no gene is 7. Inclusive of the bounding cysteine and phenylalanine, the CDR3 is 14 residues long. Only the CDR3 DNA stays, 42 bases, in frame from base 1.